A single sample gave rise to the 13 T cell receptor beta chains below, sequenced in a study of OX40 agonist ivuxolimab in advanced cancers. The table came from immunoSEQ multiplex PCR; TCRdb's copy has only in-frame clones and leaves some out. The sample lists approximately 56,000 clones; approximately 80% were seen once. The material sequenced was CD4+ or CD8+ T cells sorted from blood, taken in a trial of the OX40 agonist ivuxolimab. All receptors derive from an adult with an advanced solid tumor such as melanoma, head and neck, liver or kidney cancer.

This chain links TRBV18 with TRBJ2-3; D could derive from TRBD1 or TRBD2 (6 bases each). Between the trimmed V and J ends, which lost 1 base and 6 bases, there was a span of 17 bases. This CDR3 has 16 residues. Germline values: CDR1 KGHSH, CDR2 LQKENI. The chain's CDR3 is CASSPLGLHQGDTQYF. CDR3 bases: TGTGCCAGCTCACCACTGGGACTTCACCAGGGGGATACGCAGTATTTT.

This CDR3 is CASSQIQLGEQFF. As DNA, the CDR3 is TGTGCCAGCAGCCAGATCCAATTGGGGGAGCAGTTCTTC. The chain uses TRBV7-6 and TRBJ2-1, with D unresolved. The V gene's germline CDR1 is SGHVS and CDR2 FNYEAQ. V lost 5 bases and J lost 10, with 15 bases in between. CDR3 length: 13 amino acids.

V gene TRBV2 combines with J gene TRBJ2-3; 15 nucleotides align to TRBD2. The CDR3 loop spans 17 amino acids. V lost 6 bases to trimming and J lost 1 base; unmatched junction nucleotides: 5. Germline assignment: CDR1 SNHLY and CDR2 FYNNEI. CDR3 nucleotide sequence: TGTGCCAGCAGCCCGGGACTAGCGGGGGGCCGCACAGATACGCAGTATTTT. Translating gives CASSPGLAGGRTDTQYF.

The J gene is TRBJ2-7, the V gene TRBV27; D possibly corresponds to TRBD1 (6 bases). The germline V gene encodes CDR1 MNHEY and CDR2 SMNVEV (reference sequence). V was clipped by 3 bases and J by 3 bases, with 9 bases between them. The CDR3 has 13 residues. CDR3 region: CASSFRGNYEQYF. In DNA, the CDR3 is TGTGCCAGCAGTTTTAGGGGGAACTACGAGCAGTACTTC.

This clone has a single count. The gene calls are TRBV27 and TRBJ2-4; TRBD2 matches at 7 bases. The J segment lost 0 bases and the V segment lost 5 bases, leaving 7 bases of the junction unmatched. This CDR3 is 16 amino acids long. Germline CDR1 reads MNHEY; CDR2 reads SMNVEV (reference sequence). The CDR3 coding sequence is TGTGCCAGCAGTCGAACTAGCGACCTAGCCAAAAACATTCAGTACTTC. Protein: CASSRTSDLAKNIQYF.

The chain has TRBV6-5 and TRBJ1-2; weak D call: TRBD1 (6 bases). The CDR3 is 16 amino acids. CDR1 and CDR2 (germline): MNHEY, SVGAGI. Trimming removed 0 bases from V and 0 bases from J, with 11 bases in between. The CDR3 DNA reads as TGTGCCAGCAGTTACTCGACGACAGGTACTAACTATGGCTACACCTTC. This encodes CASSYSTTGTNYGYTF.

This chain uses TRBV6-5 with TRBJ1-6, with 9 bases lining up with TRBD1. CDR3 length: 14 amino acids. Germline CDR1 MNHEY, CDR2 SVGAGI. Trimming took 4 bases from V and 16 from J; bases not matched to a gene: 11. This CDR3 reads CASSSGRDRAGLHF. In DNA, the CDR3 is TGTGCCAGCAGTTCGGGGAGGGACAGGGCAGGACTCCACTTT.

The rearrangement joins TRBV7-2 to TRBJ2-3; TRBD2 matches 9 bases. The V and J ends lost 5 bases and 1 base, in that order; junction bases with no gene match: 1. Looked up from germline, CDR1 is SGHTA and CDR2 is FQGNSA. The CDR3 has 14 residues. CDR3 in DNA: TGTGCCAGCAGCCGGACTAGCGGCACAGATACGCAGTATTTT. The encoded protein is CASSRTSGTDTQYF.

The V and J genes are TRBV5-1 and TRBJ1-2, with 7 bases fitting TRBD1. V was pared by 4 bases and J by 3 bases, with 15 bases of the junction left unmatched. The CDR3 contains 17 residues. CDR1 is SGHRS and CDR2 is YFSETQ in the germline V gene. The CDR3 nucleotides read TGCGCCAGCAGCGCCGGGACAAGAGCCAGGGGGGACTATGGCTACACCTTC. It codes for CASSAGTRARGDYGYTF.

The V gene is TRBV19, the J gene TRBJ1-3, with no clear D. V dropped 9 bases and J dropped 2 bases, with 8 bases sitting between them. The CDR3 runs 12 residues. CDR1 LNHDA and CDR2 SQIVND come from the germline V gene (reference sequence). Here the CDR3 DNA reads TGTGCCAGCCGGGCCCCTGGAAACACCATATATTTT. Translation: CASRAPGNTIYF.

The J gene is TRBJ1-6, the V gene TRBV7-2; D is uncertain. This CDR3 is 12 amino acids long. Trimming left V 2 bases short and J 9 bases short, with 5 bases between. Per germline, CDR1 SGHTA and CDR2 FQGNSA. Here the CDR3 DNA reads TGTGCCAGCAGCTTATCCGGTTCACCCCTCCACTTT. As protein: CASSLSGSPLHF.

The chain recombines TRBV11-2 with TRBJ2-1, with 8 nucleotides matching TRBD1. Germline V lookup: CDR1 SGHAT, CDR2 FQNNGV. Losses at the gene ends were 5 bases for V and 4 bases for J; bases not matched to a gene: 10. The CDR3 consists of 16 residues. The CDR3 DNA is TGTGCCAGCAGCACACTCAGGGGGCGAATTTACAATGAGCAGTTCTTC. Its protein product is CASSTLRGRIYNEQFF.

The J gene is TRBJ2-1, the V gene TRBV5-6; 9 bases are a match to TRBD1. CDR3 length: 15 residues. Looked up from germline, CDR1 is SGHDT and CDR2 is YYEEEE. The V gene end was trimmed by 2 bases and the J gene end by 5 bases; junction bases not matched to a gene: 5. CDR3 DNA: TGTGCCAGCAGCTTAGGGGACAGGGTACACAATGAGCAGTTCTTC. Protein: CASSLGDRVHNEQFF.